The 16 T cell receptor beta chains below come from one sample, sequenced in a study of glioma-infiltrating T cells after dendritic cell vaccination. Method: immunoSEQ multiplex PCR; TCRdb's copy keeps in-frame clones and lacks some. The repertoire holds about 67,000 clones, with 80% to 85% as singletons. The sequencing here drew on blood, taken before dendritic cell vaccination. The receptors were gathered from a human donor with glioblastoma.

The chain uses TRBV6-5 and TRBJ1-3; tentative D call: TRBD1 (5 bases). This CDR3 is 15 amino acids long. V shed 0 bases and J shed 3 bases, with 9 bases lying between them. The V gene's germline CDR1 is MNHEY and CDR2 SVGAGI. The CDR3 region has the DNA TGTGCCAGCAGTTACTCCCCGGGGGTTGGAAACACCATATATTTT. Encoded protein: CASSYSPGVGNTIYF.

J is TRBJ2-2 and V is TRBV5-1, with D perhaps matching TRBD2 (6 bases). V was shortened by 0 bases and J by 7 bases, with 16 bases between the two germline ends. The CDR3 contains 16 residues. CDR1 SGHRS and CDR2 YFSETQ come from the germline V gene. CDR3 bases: TGCGCCAGCAGCTTGGTAACCTGGGGGGAAGGCGGGGAGCTGTTTTTT. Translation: CASSLVTWGEGGELFF.

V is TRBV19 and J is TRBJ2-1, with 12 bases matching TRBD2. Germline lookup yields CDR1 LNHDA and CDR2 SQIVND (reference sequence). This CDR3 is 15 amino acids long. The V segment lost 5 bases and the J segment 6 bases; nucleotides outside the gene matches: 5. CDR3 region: CASSPLAGGTNEQFF. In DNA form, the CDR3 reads TGTGCCAGTAGTCCACTAGCGGGGGGAACCAATGAGCAGTTCTTC. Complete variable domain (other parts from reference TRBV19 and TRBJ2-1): DGGITQSPKYLFRKEGQNVTLSCEQNLNHDAMYWYRQDPGQGLRLIYYSQIVNDFQKGDIAEGYSVSREKKESFPLTVTSAQKNPTAFYLCASSPLAGGTNEQFFGPGTRLTVL.

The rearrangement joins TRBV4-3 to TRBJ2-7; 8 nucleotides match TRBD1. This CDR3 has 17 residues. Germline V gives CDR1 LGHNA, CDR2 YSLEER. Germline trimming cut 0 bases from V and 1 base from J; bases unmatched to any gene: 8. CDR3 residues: CASSQDYAQGASYEQYF. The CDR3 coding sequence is TGCGCCAGCAGCCAAGATTATGCGCAGGGGGCTTCCTACGAGCAGTACTTC.

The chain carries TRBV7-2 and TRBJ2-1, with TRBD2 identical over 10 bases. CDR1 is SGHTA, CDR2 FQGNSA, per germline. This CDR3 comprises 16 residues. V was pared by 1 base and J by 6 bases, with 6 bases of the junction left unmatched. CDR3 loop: CASSLVFSSGGNEQFF. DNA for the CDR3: TGTGCCAGCAGCTTAGTGTTCTCTAGCGGGGGCAATGAGCAGTTCTTC.

CDR3 in DNA: TGCAGCGTTGCCAGTTATAGCAATCAGCCCCAGCATTTT. Protein sequence: CSVASYSNQPQHF. The V gene is TRBV29-1, the J gene TRBJ1-5; no firm D call. Germline V gives CDR1 SQVTM, CDR2 ANQGSEA. V gave up 4 bases and J gave up 0 bases, with 7 bases separating them. CDR3 length: 13 residues.

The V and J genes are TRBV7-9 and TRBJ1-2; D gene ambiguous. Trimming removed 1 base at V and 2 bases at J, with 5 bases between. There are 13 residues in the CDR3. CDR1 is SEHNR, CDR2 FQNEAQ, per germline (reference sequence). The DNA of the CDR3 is TGTGCCAGCAGCTTAGTCGGGAACTATGGCTACACCTTC. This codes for CASSLVGNYGYTF.

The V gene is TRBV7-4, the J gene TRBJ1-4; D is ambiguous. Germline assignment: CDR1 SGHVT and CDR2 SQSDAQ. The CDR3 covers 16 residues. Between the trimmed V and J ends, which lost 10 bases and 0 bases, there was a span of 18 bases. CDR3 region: CATTAQTTSTNEKLFF. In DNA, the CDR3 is TGTGCCACAACTGCCCAGACGACTTCAACTAATGAAAAACTGTTTTTT.

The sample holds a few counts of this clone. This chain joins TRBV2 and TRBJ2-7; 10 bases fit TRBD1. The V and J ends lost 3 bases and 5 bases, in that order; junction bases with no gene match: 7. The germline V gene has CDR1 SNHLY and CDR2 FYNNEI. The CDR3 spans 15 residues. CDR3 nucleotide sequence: TGTGCCAGCAGTGATGGCCCGACAGGGGGCGACGAGCAGTACTTC. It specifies CASSDGPTGGDEQYF.

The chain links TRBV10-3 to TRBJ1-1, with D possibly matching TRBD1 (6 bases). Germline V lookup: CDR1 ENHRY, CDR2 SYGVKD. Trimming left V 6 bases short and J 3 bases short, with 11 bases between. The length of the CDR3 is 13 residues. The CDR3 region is CAISMDSYTEAFF. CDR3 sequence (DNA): TGTGCCATCAGCATGGACAGCTACACTGAAGCTTTCTTT.

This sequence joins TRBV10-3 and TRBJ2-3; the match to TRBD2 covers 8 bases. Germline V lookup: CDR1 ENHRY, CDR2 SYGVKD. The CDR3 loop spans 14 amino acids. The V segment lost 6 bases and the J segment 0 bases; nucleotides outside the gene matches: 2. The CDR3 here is CAISGLASTDTQYF. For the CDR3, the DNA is TGTGCCATCAGCGGACTAGCAAGCACAGATACGCAGTATTTT.

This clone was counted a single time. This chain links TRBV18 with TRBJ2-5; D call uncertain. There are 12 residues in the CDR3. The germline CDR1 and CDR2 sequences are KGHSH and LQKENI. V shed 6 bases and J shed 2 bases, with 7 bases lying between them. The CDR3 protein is CASSDLQETQYF. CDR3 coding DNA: TGTGCCAGCTCTGATCTACAAGAGACCCAGTACTTC.

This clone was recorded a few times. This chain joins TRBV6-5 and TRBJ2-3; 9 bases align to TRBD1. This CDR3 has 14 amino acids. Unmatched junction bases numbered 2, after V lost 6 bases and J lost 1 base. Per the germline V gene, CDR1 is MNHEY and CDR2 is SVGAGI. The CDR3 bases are TGTGCCAGCAGAAGGGACAGGGGCACAGATACGCAGTATTTT. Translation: CASRRDRGTDTQYF.

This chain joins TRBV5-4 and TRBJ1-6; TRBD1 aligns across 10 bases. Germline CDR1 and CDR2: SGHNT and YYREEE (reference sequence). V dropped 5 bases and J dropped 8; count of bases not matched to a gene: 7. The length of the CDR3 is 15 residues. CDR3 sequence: CASRPGTGAYSPLHF. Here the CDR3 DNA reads TGTGCCAGCAGACCCGGGACAGGGGCTTATTCACCCCTCCACTTT.

The DNA of the CDR3 is TGTGCCAGCAGCGCCGGGACAGGGGGCTTTAAAACAGATACGCAGTATTTT. Amino acids: CASSAGTGGFKTDTQYF. J is TRBJ2-3 and V is TRBV9; 12 bases map to TRBD1. The germline gives CDR1 SGDLS, CDR2 YYNGEE. The CDR3 spans 17 residues. The junction had 8 bases not matched to a gene; V was cut back by 3 bases and J by 3 bases.

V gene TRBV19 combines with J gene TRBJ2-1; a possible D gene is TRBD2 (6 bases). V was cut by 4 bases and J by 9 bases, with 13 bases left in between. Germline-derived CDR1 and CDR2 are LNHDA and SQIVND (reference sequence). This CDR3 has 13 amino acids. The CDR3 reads CASSTGVETEQFF. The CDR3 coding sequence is TGTGCCAGTAGTACGGGGGTTGAGACTGAGCAGTTCTTC.